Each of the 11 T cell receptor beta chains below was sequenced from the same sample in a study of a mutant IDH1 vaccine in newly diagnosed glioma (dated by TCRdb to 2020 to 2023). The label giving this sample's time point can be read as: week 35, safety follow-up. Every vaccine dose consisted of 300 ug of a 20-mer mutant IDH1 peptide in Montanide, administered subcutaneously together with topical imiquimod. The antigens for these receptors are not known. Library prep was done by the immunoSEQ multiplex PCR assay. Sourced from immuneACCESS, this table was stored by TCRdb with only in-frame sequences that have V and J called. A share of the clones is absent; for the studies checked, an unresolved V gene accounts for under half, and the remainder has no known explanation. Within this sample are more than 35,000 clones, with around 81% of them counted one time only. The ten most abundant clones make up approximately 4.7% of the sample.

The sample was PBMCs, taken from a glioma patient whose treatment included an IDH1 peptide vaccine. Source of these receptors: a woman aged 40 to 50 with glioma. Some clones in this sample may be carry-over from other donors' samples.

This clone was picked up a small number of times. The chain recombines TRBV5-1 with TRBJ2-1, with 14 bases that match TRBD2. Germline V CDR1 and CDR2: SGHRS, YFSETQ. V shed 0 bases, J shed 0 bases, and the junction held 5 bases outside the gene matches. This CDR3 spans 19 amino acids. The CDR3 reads CASSLAGLAGGLSYNEQFF. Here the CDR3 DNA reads TGCGCCAGCAGCTTGGCCGGACTAGCGGGAGGTCTCTCCTACAATGAGCAGTTCTTC.

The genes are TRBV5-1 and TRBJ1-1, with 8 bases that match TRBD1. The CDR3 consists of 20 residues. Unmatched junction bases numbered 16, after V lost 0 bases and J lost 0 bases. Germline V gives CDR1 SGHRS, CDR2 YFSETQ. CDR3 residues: CASSLGEVSITGGMNTEAFF. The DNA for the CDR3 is TGCGCCAGCAGCTTGGGTGAGGTTTCCATTACAGGGGGAATGAACACTGAAGCTTTCTTT.

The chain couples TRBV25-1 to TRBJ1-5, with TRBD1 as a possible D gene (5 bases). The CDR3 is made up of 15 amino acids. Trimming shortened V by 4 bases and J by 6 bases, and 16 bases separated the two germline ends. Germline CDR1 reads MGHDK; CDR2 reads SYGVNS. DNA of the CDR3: TGTGCCAGCAGTGCGGCTAGGGGCGATGGTCAGCCCCAGCATTTT. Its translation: CASSAARGDGQPQHF.

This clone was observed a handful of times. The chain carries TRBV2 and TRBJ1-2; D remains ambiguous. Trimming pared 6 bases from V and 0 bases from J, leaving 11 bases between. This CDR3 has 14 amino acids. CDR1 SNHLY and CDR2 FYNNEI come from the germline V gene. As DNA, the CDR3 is TGTGCCAGCAGGGAGCTAAGATCTAACTATGGCTACACCTTC. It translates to CASRELRSNYGYTF.

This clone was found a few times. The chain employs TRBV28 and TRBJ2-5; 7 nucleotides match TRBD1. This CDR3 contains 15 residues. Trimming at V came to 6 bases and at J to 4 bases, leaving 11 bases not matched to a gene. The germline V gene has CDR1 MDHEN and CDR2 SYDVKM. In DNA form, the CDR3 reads TGTGCCAGCAGCCAAGACAGGGTTGGACGAGAGACCCAGTACTTC. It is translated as CASSQDRVGRETQYF.

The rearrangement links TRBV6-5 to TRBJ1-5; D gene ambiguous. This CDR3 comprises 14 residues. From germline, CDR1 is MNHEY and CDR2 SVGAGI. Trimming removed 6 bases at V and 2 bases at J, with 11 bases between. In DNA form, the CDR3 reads TGTGCCAGCAGCCTCGCCGGTGGCAATCAGCCCCAGCATTTT. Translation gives CASSLAGGNQPQHF.

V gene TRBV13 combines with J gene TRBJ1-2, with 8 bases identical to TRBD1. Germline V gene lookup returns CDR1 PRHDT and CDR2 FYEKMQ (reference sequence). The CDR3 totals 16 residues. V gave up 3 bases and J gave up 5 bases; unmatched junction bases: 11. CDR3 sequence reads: CASSLGTGGGIYGYTF. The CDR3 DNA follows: TGTGCCAGCAGCTTGGGGACAGGTGGAGGGATTTATGGCTACACCTTC.

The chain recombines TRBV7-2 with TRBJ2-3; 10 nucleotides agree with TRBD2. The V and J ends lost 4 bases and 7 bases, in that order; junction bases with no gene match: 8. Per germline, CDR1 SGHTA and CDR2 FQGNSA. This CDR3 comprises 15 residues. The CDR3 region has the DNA TGTGCCAGCAGCTCGACTAGCGGGCAGGGACATACGCAGTATTTT. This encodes CASSSTSGQGHTQYF. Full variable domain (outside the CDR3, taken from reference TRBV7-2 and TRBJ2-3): GAGVSQSPSNKVTEKGKDVELRCDPISGHTALYWYRQSLGQGLEFLIYFQGNSAPDKSGLPSDRFSAERTGGSVSTLTIQRTQQEDSAVYLCASSSTSGQGHTQYFGPGTRLTVL.

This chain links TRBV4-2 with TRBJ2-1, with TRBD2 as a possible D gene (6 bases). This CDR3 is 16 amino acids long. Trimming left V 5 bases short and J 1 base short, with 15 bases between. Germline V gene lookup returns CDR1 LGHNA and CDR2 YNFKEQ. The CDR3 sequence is CASSDRTSLSYNEQFF. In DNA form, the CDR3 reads TGTGCCAGCAGCGATCGTACTAGCCTGTCCTACAATGAGCAGTTCTTC.

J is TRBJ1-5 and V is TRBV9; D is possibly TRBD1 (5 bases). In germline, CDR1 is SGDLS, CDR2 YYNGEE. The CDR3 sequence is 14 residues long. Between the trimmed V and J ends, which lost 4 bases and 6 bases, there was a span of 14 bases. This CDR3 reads CASSPGQGVQPQHF. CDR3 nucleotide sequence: TGTGCCAGCAGCCCCGGGCAGGGCGTTCAGCCCCAGCATTTT.

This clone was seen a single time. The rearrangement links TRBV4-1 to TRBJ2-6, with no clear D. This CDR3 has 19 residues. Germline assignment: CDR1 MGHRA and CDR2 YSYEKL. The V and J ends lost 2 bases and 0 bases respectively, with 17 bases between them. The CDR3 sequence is CASSQPDGTFDSGANVLTF. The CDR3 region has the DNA TGCGCCAGCAGCCAACCGGACGGAACTTTCGACTCTGGGGCCAACGTCCTGACTTTC.